This is a list of T cell receptor beta chains from one sample in a study of beta chain features in type 1 diabetes. Only in-frame clones appear in the TCRdb table, and some are missing; sequencing was by immunoSEQ multiplex PCR. This sample has hundreds of thousands of clones, with over 10% found just once. Sequenced: naive CD4+ T cells from blood. The source of these receptors is a man younger than 30 in good health. Both conserved end residues are part of each CDR3. The D gene is left open where the match is weak. Not every row has a clone size; where given, it reads once, few, many or a size class.

CDR3 protein: CASSSLAGVSDEQFF
CDR3 DNA: TGTGCCAGCAGCTCTCTAGCGGGAGTAAGTGATGAGCAGTTCTTC
D gene: TRBD2
J gene: TRBJ2-1
V gene: TRBV11-1
clone size: .

CDR3 protein: CASSLAGTFAHEQFF
CDR3 DNA: TGTGCCAGCAGCTTGGCCGGGACATTTGCCCATGAGCAGTTCTTC
D gene: .
J gene: TRBJ2-1
V gene: TRBV5-4
clone size: .

CDR3 protein: CASSLGQYEQYF
CDR3 DNA: TGTGCCAGCAGTTTGGGGCAATACGAGCAGTACTTC
D gene: .
J gene: TRBJ2-7
V gene: TRBV28
clone size: .

CDR3 protein: CASSGRTGAGYYEQYF
CDR3 DNA: TGTGCCAGCAGCGGAAGAACGGGAGCAGGCTACTACGAGCAGTACTTC
D gene: .
J gene: TRBJ2-7
V gene: TRBV9
clone size: few

CDR3 protein: CASRREAVTGANVLTF
CDR3 DNA: TGTGCCAGCAGACGCGAGGCGGTGACTGGGGCCAACGTCCTGACTTTC
D gene: .
J gene: TRBJ2-6
V gene: TRBV2
clone size: few

CDR3 protein: CASSLGGPGNQPQHF
CDR3 DNA: TGTGCCAGCAGCTTGGGGGGGCCGGGCAATCAGCCCCAGCATTTT
D gene: .
J gene: TRBJ1-5
V gene: TRBV5-4
clone size: .

CDR3 protein: CASSQRTSVPYEQYF
CDR3 DNA: TGCGCCAGCAGCCAAAGGACTAGCGTCCCCTACGAGCAGTACTTC
D gene: TRBD2
J gene: TRBJ2-7
V gene: TRBV4-3
clone size: .

CDR3 protein: CASSQSGTSGGTDTQYF
CDR3 DNA: TGCGCCAGCAGCCAATCCGGGACTAGCGGGGGCACAGATACGCAGTATTTT
D gene: TRBD2
J gene: TRBJ2-3
V gene: TRBV4-3
clone size: many

CDR3 protein: CASAQGGNNEQFF
CDR3 DNA: TGTGCCAGCGCCCAGGGGGGCAACAATGAGCAGTTCTTC
D gene: .
J gene: TRBJ2-1
V gene: TRBV11-2
clone size: few

CDR3 protein: CASSRYTFEGRGGYEQYF
CDR3 DNA: TGTGCCAGCAGTCGATACACATTTGAGGGCCGGGGGGGCTACGAGCAGTACTTC
D gene: TRBD2
J gene: TRBJ2-7
V gene: TRBV27
clone size: once

CDR3 protein: CASSRREETQYF
CDR3 DNA: TGTGCCAGCAGCCGGCGGGAAGAGACCCAGTACTTC
D gene: .
J gene: TRBJ2-5
V gene: TRBV28
clone size: .

CDR3 protein: CASSATGQGDTQYF
CDR3 DNA: TGTGCCAGCAGCGCAACAGGGCAGGGAGATACGCAGTATTTT
D gene: .
J gene: TRBJ2-3
V gene: TRBV5-8
clone size: .

CDR3 protein: CASQRGRGETSTDTQYF
CDR3 DNA: TGCGCCAGCCAGAGGGGGCGCGGGGAGACTAGCACAGATACGCAGTATTTT
D gene: .
J gene: TRBJ2-3
V gene: TRBV4-1
clone size: .

CDR3 protein: CASSYSGQGNYGYTF
CDR3 DNA: TGTGCCAGCAGTTACTCGGGACAGGGCAACTATGGCTACACCTTC
D gene: TRBD1
J gene: TRBJ1-2
V gene: TRBV6-6
clone size: once

CDR3 protein: CASSHPGHGGYTF
CDR3 DNA: TGTGCCAGCAGTCACCCGGGACATGGAGGCTACACCTTC
D gene: .
J gene: TRBJ1-2
V gene: TRBV6-5
clone size: .

CDR3 protein: CAISAQGSYEQYF
CDR3 DNA: TGTGCCATCAGTGCACAGGGCTCCTACGAGCAGTACTTC
D gene: .
J gene: TRBJ2-7
V gene: TRBV10-3
clone size: few

CDR3 protein: CASRTDTSITYGYTF
CDR3 DNA: TGTGCCAGTAGAACAGACACCTCAATCACTTATGGCTACACCTTC
D gene: .
J gene: TRBJ1-2
V gene: TRBV19
clone size: .

CDR3 protein: CASSAGSSEQYF
CDR3 DNA: TGTGCCAGCAGCGCCGGGTCTAGCGAGCAGTACTTC
D gene: .
J gene: TRBJ2-7
V gene: TRBV9
clone size: many

CDR3 protein: CASSPPRQETYEQYF
CDR3 DNA: TGCGCCAGCAGTCCCCCCCGACAGGAAACCTACGAGCAGTACTTC
D gene: .
J gene: TRBJ2-7
V gene: TRBV23-1
clone size: many

CDR3 protein: CASSPGQGTETQYF
CDR3 DNA: TGTGCCAGCAGCCCGGGACAGGGGACAGAGACCCAGTACTTC
D gene: TRBD1
J gene: TRBJ2-5
V gene: TRBV7-7
clone size: few

CDR3 protein: CASSLTSGSSGANVLTF
CDR3 DNA: TGTGCCAGCAGTTTAACGTCCGGGTCCTCTGGGGCCAACGTCCTGACTTTC
D gene: .
J gene: TRBJ2-6
V gene: TRBV27
clone size: few

CDR3 protein: CASSRQGAVTGELFF
CDR3 DNA: TGTGCCAGCAGTCGTCAGGGGGCGGTTACCGGGGAGCTGTTTTTT
D gene: TRBD1
J gene: TRBJ2-2
V gene: TRBV7-3
clone size: .

CDR3 protein: CASSLDRKGYGYTF
CDR3 DNA: TGTGCCAGCAGCCTGGACAGGAAAGGCTATGGCTACACCTTC
D gene: TRBD1
J gene: TRBJ1-2
V gene: TRBV9
clone size: .

CDR3 protein: CASSPRAGSGDTQYF
CDR3 DNA: TGTGCCAGCAGCCCGAGGGCCGGGTCGGGTGATACGCAGTATTTT
D gene: .
J gene: TRBJ2-3
V gene: TRBV7-2
clone size: .

CDR3 protein: CSVRRDSQETQYF
CDR3 DNA: TGCAGCGTCCGCCGGGACAGCCAAGAGACCCAGTACTTC
D gene: TRBD1
J gene: TRBJ2-5
V gene: TRBV29-1
clone size: many

CDR3 protein: CASSLSRGKTGELFF
CDR3 DNA: TGTGCCAGCAGCTTGAGCAGGGGGAAAACCGGGGAGCTGTTTTTT
D gene: TRBD1
J gene: TRBJ2-2
V gene: TRBV5-4
clone size: .

CDR3 protein: CAWSSGSWTEAFF
CDR3 DNA: TGTGCCTGGAGTAGCGGCAGTTGGACTGAAGCTTTCTTT
D gene: .
J gene: TRBJ1-1
V gene: TRBV30
clone size: .

CDR3 protein: CASSFRPGDEQYF
CDR3 DNA: TGTGCCAGCAGCTTTAGGCCCGGAGACGAGCAGTACTTC
D gene: .
J gene: TRBJ2-7
V gene: TRBV5-6
clone size: few

CDR3 protein: CASSTYRTGGYEQYF
CDR3 DNA: TGTGCCAGCAGCACATATAGGACAGGGGGCTACGAGCAGTACTTC
D gene: TRBD1
J gene: TRBJ2-7
V gene: TRBV7-2
clone size: .

CDR3 protein: CASSDPTGAGELFF
CDR3 DNA: TGTGCCAGCAGTGACCCGACGGGGGCCGGGGAGCTGTTTTTT
D gene: .
J gene: TRBJ2-2
V gene: TRBV6-4
clone size: few

CDR3 protein: CASSLVSGRANIQYF
CDR3 DNA: TGTGCCAGCAGTTTGGTTAGCGGGAGGGCGAACATTCAGTACTTC
D gene: TRBD2
J gene: TRBJ2-4
V gene: TRBV27
clone size: .

CDR3 protein: CASSNRGSSNTEAFF
CDR3 DNA: TGTGCCAGCAGTAACAGGGGATCCTCGAACACTGAAGCTTTCTTT
D gene: TRBD1
J gene: TRBJ1-1
V gene: TRBV2
clone size: .

CDR3 protein: CASSPLGKSSYNEQFF
CDR3 DNA: TGTGCCAGCAGCCCTCTCGGGAAGAGCTCCTACAATGAGCAGTTCTTC
D gene: .
J gene: TRBJ2-1
V gene: TRBV7-9
clone size: .

CDR3 protein: CASRGGDYGYTF
CDR3 DNA: TGTGCCAGCAGGGGGGGGGACTATGGCTACACCTTC
D gene: .
J gene: TRBJ1-2
V gene: TRBV9
clone size: .

CDR3 protein: CASSQVQVAQPQHF
CDR3 DNA: TGCGCCAGCAGCCAAGTGCAGGTTGCCCAGCCCCAGCATTTT
D gene: .
J gene: TRBJ1-5
V gene: TRBV4-1
clone size: few

CDR3 protein: CASSPIGQSFEQYF
CDR3 DNA: TGTGCCAGCAGCCCAATCGGACAATCCTTCGAGCAGTACTTC
D gene: .
J gene: TRBJ2-7
V gene: TRBV9
clone size: .